The following is a T cell receptor (beta chain) sequence with its context. Its target antigen remains unknown. One base away there is no much larger clone; base qualities are not given. The data were taken from a study of glioma-infiltrating T cells (dated by TCRdb to about 2016). Looking at the study overall: The study sequenced TCR alpha- and beta-chain repertoires from glioma tissue, from non-neoplastic brain tissue and from matched peripheral blood mononuclear cells. To measure how far tissue and blood T-cell populations diverged, each tissue-infiltrating repertoire was compared against the peripheral blood repertoire of the same patient. Three low-grade glioma patients, about eight primary glioblastoma patients and three non-glioma patients contributing non-neoplastic brain tissue were included in the paired cohort. Paper-wide results and their limitations: VJ-independent divergence between tissue and blood was below expectation in non-neoplastic patients but above expectation in all gliomas, especially low-grade gliomas. Group comparisons rested on small numbers: three non-neoplastic, three low-grade glioma and about 8 glioblastoma patients. Tissue and blood shared very few CDR3 sequences, a result attributed to high CDR3 diversity and limited sampling.

TCR alpha and beta CDR3 regions were amplified with the iRepertoire nested amplicon-rescue multiplex PCR (arm-PCR) platform from RNA. The input for one-step reverse transcription and amplification was about 90-450 ng of tissue mRNA or PBMC total RNA. After bead purification, a secondary multiplex PCR added Illumina adapters, and libraries were gel-purified between 200 and 400 bp. The libraries contained internal 6-nucleotide barcodes that were used for demultiplexing. The libraries were sequenced on an Illumina MiSeq using 2x220 or 2x250 nucleotide paired-end reads. The source study handled its data this way. Paired reads were merged with FLASH 1.2.11 and aligned to the GRCh37 human genome with BWA-MEM before extracting TRA and TRB reads. For V and J assignment, an IMGT-derived reference of cassette sequences and CDR3 motifs that included pseudogenes was used. Reads were translated in three frames, and productive CDR3s were defined as those with a C...FGXG motif and no stop codons. Clonotypes were defined as unique combinations of V-J cassette pair and CDR3 amino acid sequence. Reads were filtered by Hamming distance, with the threshold set by the sequence error rate of each sample in mapped regions. Starting from the raw public reads, TCRdb applied fastp trimming at Q25, assembled clones with MiXCR and retained in-frame beta chains. One record per CDR3 amino acid sequence lists the most common genes and DNA. These V and J calls are TCRdb output, not the study's own analysis. Recorded for this sample are over 130,000 distinct CDR3 sequences; about 39% of them occurred a single time. In total, the top ten clones hold around 20% of the sample.

The sequence was obtained from a human donor with low-grade glioma or glioblastoma, undergoing nonglioma brain surgery, or in good health (not recorded which). The sequenced material came from glioma tissue, nonneoplastic brain tissue, or PBMCs (not recorded which).

The bases read TGCGCCATCCTGCCGGGGGTTTGGGCGGACACCGGGGAGCTGTTTTTT. It translates as CAILPGVWADTGELFF. The chain is made from TRBV4-3 and TRBJ2-2, and perhaps TRBD2 as D gene, on 6 matching bases. The CDR3 runs 16 amino acids, cysteine and phenylalanine included. Only CDR3 DNA is held: 48 bases, read in frame from base 1. CDR1 and CDR2 are drawn from the germline V gene: LGHNA, YSLEER. The trim is 10 bases for V and 3 bases for J, with a gap of 21 bases between the germline ends.